What follows are 18 T cell receptor beta chains derived from one specimen sequenced in a study of beta chain features in type 1 diabetes. Every bit of the isolated RNA underwent reverse transcription, so sequencing read expressed TCRB transcripts. Sequencing was performed with immunoSEQ multiplex PCR; in TCRdb, only in-frame clones are kept and a portion is missing. The sample contains roughly 300,000 clones, 8% of which appear only once. Sequenced input: central memory CD4+ T cells from blood. The receptors stem from a woman under 30 in good health.

This clone was detected a few times. This chain joins TRBV11-2 and TRBJ2-5; 10 nucleotides line up with TRBD2. There are 13 residues in the CDR3. Per germline, CDR1 SGHAT and CDR2 FQNNGV. V was clipped by 7 bases and J by 2 bases; unmatched bases: 1. The CDR3 nucleotides read TGTGCCAGCAAACTAGCGGGACAAGAGACCCAGTACTTC. Translated, it gives CASKLAGQETQYF.

The rearrangement links TRBV5-1 to TRBJ2-2, with D uncertain. The germline V gene encodes CDR1 SGHRS and CDR2 YFSETQ. V dropped 7 bases and J dropped 1 base, with 5 bases sitting between them. CDR3 length: 12 residues. The CDR3 region has the DNA TGCGCCAGCGGAGAGAACACCGGGGAGCTGTTTTTT. Amino acid sequence: CASGENTGELFF.

The chain employs TRBV29-1 and TRBJ2-7; TRBD1 agrees at 9 bases. The germline V gene encodes CDR1 SQVTM and CDR2 ANQGSEA. The CDR3 consists of 14 residues. J gave up 0 bases and V 4 bases, and 4 bases lay outside the gene matches. CDR3 nucleotides: TGCAGCGTTGCCGGGACAGGGTACTCCTACGAGCAGTACTTC. It codes for CSVAGTGYSYEQYF.

This clone was counted at least ten times. The CDR3 here is CASSFGSYSYEQYF. In nucleotides, the CDR3 is TGCGCCAGCAGCTTCGGCTCCTACTCCTACGAGCAGTACTTC. This chain joins TRBV5-1 and TRBJ2-7; D unresolved. CDR1 is SGHRS and CDR2 is YFSETQ in the germline V gene. The CDR3 covers 14 residues. Trimming pared 2 bases from V and 0 bases from J, leaving 9 bases between.

This chain joins TRBV2 and TRBJ1-2; 8 nucleotides match TRBD1. This CDR3 region has 14 residues. CDR1 and CDR2 (germline): SNHLY, FYNNEI. The junction had 8 bases not matched to a gene; V was cut back by 6 bases and J by 5 bases. In DNA, the CDR3 is TGTGCCAGCAGGGCGACAGGGGTGGCTTATGGCTACACCTTC. Translated: CASRATGVAYGYTF.

The chain employs TRBV19 and TRBJ2-3, with 8 bases that match TRBD2. Looked up from germline, CDR1 is LNHDA and CDR2 is SQIVND (reference sequence). Losses at the gene ends were 6 bases for V and 4 bases for J; bases not matched to a gene: 15. The CDR3 extends over 17 amino acids. CDR3 amino acids: CASSLGPSGGPADTQYF. The CDR3 region has the DNA TGTGCCAGTAGCTTGGGGCCCAGCGGGGGACCTGCAGATACGCAGTATTTT.

This clone showed up just a few times. The chain couples TRBV28 to TRBJ2-5; TRBD1 is a possible D gene (5 bases). CDR3 size: 13 residues. V lost 9 bases to trimming and J lost 2 bases, with 13 bases between them. CDR1 is MDHEN and CDR2 is SYDVKM in the germline V gene. The CDR3 reads CASKGSGQETQYF. The CDR3, as DNA: TGTGCCAGTAAGGGGTCTGGGCAAGAGACCCAGTACTTC.

This clone was observed at least ten times. This chain links TRBV2 with TRBJ1-5; D unclear. The CDR3 runs 13 residues. Germline-derived CDR1 and CDR2 are SNHLY and FYNNEI. V shed 5 bases and J shed 1 base, with 6 bases lying between them. This chain's CDR3 is CASSLVSNQPQHF. The CDR3 DNA sequence: TGTGCCAGCAGTTTGGTAAGCAATCAGCCCCAGCATTTT.

Many counts were recorded for this clone. V and J are TRBV7-2 and TRBJ2-1; D may match TRBD1 or TRBD2 (5 bases each). The CDR3 runs 12 residues. Germline V CDR1 and CDR2: SGHTA, FQGNSA. The ends were cut back, 0 bases at V and 13 bases at J, with 10 bases in the middle. CDR3 coding DNA: TGTGCCAGCAGCTTAGCTGGGACGACCCAGTTCTTC. This sequence encodes CASSLAGTTQFF.

V usage is TRBV11-1 and J usage is TRBJ1-4, with TRBD1 as a possible D gene (5 bases). Germline CDR1 reads SGHAT; CDR2 reads FQDESV (reference sequence). The CDR3 extends over 15 amino acids. Trimming took off 4 bases at V and 5 bases at J, with 14 bases between the two ends. CDR3: CASSSGTAENEKLFF. The CDR3, as DNA: TGTGCCAGCAGCTCGGGGACGGCAGAAAATGAAAAACTGTTTTTT.

This clone was seen more than once but under ten times. V usage is TRBV7-6 and J usage is TRBJ2-2, with TRBD1 as a possible D gene (7 bases). V was trimmed by 7 bases and J by 5 bases, leaving 20 bases between them. The CDR3 runs to 16 residues. The germline V gene encodes CDR1 SGHVS and CDR2 FNYEAQ. CDR3 amino acids: CASTQALAGGTGELFF. In DNA, the CDR3 is TGTGCCAGCACCCAAGCTTTGGCAGGGGGGACCGGGGAGCTGTTTTTT.

The chain joins TRBV4-3 to TRBJ2-7; no clear D gene. Between the trimmed V and J ends, which lost 0 bases and 3 bases, there was a span of 6 bases. In germline, CDR1 is LGHNA, CDR2 YSLEER. The CDR3 contains 13 residues. CDR3 region: CASSQERGYEQYF. CDR3 nucleotide sequence: TGCGCCAGCAGCCAAGAGCGAGGCTACGAGCAGTACTTC.

This clone has a count of ten or more. This chain uses TRBV27 with TRBJ2-5; TRBD2 might be the D (6 bases). CDR1 is MNHEY and CDR2 is SMNVEV in the germline V gene (reference sequence). The CDR3 totals 12 residues. V lost 7 bases and J lost 7, with 13 bases in between. CDR3 DNA sequence: TGTGCCAGCAAGGAGGGATTAGGGACCCAGTACTTC. It encodes CASKEGLGTQYF.

This clone was seen a handful of times. V and J are TRBV14 and TRBJ2-3; 7 nucleotides line up with TRBD1. The CDR3 extends over 14 amino acids. V shed 4 bases, J shed 5 bases, and the junction held 6 bases outside the gene matches. Germline CDR1 and CDR2: SGHDN and FVKESK. The CDR3: CASSPGTVEDTQYF. The CDR3 DNA follows: TGTGCCAGCAGCCCGGGGACAGTAGAAGATACGCAGTATTTT.

The J gene is TRBJ2-1, the V gene TRBV2; the D gene is possibly TRBD1 (5 bases). Germline CDR1 reads SNHLY; CDR2 reads FYNNEI. CDR3 size: 13 residues. V was cut by 4 bases and J by 9 bases, with 13 bases left in between. The CDR3 sequence: CASSVVNQGEQFF. In DNA, the CDR3 is TGTGCCAGCAGTGTAGTCAATCAGGGTGAGCAGTTCTTC.

This clone has only a few counts. This rearrangement joins TRBV15 to TRBJ2-3; TRBD2 matches 11 bases. Per germline, CDR1 LNHNV and CDR2 YYDKDF (reference sequence). This CDR3 region has 19 residues. Trimming took 0 bases from V and 4 from J; bases not matched to a gene: 12. The CDR3: CATSRDPGSTSGSADTQYF. CDR3 in DNA: TGTGCCACCAGCAGAGATCCCGGAAGTACTAGCGGGAGCGCAGATACGCAGTATTTT.

The chain uses TRBV5-1 and TRBJ2-1; D perhaps matches TRBD2 (5 bases). The germline V and J ends were trimmed by 0 bases and 1 base, with 8 bases remaining between them. CDR3 length equals 15 residues. The V gene's germline CDR1 is SGHRS and CDR2 YFSETQ. The CDR3 spells CASSLGGPSYNEQFF. CDR3 DNA: TGCGCCAGCAGCTTGGGCGGGCCTTCCTACAATGAGCAGTTCTTC.

In this sample, this clone turned up a few times. The gene calls are TRBV2 and TRBJ2-2; 13 bases align to TRBD2. Germline V CDR1 and CDR2: SNHLY, FYNNEI. The CDR3 has 19 amino acids. V shed 4 bases and J 7 bases; nucleotides not matched to a gene: 15. The CDR3 here is CASSVPGLAGSNGVGELFF. The CDR3 DNA is TGTGCCAGCAGTGTCCCGGGACTAGCGGGATCCAATGGGGTCGGGGAGCTGTTTTTT.